This T cell receptor beta chain was identified in a study of shared clonotypes between healthy human individuals. Note on this clone: This sample also contains other DNA sequences that code for the same CDR3.

The data were produced by immunoSEQ multiplex PCR, yet TCRdb's version contains in-frame clones alone and is incomplete. The sample lists around 2.3 million clones, more than 90% occurring once. The V segment lost 3 bases and the J segment 4 bases; nucleotides outside the gene matches: 2. The CDR3 length is 14 residues. Per germline, CDR1 SGHRS and CDR2 YFSETQ. The sequenced sample consisted of naive CD4+ T cells sorted from blood. This sample's subset: CD45RA+ positively selected. The V gene is TRBV5-1, the J gene TRBJ2-7; 12 positions agree with TRBD1. The sequence derives from a man aged 18 to 29 in good health. CDR3 region: CASSWGQGAYEQYF. DNA for the CDR3: TGCGCCAGCAGCTGGGGACAGGGGGCGTACGAGCAGTACTTC.